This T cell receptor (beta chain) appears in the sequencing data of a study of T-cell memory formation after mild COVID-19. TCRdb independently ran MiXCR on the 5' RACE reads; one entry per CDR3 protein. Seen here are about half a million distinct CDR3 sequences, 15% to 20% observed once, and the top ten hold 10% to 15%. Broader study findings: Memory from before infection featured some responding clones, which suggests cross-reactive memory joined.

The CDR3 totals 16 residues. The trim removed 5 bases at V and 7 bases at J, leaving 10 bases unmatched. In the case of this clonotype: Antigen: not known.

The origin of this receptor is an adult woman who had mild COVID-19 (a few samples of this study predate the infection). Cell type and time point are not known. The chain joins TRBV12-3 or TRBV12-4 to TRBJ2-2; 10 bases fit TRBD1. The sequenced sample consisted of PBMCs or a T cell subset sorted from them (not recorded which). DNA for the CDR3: TGTGCCAGCAGTCAGAGGGGACAGGGGAACGGCGGGGAGCTGTTTTTT. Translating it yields CASSQRGQGNGGELFF.